This TCR beta chain is from a study of post-analysis software for immune sequencing data. Findings and caveats of the study: In patients, about 5 TRBV segments were more frequent than in controls, with TRBV5-6, TRBV5-1 and TRBV20-1 among them.

The CDR3 extends over 14 amino acids. J was trimmed by 8 bases and V by 5 bases; bases with no gene match: 7. Notes on this clonotype: The target antigen is unknown.

The authors incorporated unique molecular identifiers into the TCR beta cDNA libraries. TCRdb re-called the PCR reads with MiXCR, one entry per CDR3 protein. The table lists roughly 670,000 distinct CDR3 sequences, 55% to 60% of them singletons. The TCR comes from a girl aged 2 to 9 with multiple sclerosis. The chain is built from TRBV12-3 or TRBV12-4 and TRBJ2-1, with 9 bases aligning to TRBD2. The source material was blood. Written as DNA, the CDR3 is TGTGCCAGCAGTCCGCGGGGGGGCCGAGATGAGCAGTTCTTC. Encoded protein: CASSPRGGRDEQFF.